This T cell receptor beta chain is drawn from a study of radiation and T cells in renal cell carcinoma (dated by TCRdb to between 2020 and 2021). In the study overall: Samples were obtained from a clinical trial, in which 15 Gy stereotactic body radiation therapy was delivered to primary renal cell carcinomas and nephrectomy was performed 4 weeks later. A total of 50 or so samples underwent TCR beta sequencing, made up of roughly 26 tumors and some 27 peripheral blood samples. Across all 50 or so samples, several million unique CDR3 nucleotide sequences, encoding approximately 2.5 million unique CDR3 amino acid sequences, were identified. General findings and caveats noted by the study authors: In blood, the top tumor clonotypes increased between baseline and 2 weeks post-radiation and then shrank by 4 weeks, which suggests that tumor-resident clones expanded only transiently. The single-armed trial design could not address effects of radiation dose or scheduling on the TCR repertoire. Changes in the blood repertoire were not tracked past 4 weeks after treatment. Because pretreatment tumor biopsies were not available, the study could not determine whether clonotypes were already present within the tumor at baseline.

With regard to this clone: Its antigen remains undetermined. Base quality data are lacking; no much larger clone is found one base away.

CDR1 and CDR2 (SGDLS, YYNGEE) derive from the germline V gene. From cysteine to phenylalanine, the CDR3 is 15 amino acids long. The read is trimmed to its CDR3 DNA, 45 bases read in frame from base 1. The germline ends are 13 bases apart after V is trimmed by 6 bases and J by 0 bases. Following the manufacturer's recommendations, the immunoSEQ kit was used to generate TCR beta libraries from genomic DNA. For library preparation, a first multiplex PCR was performed with proprietary primers, followed by a second PCR in which unique barcodes were added, and bead cleanups were performed after each round. Each sample batch included a kit-provided positive control reaction and a negative control reaction. The final libraries were assessed on an Agilent 4200 TapeStation D1000 ScreenTape, pooled by volume, and quantified by qPCR. Sequencing was performed on an Illumina NextSeq500 using a MidOutput 150-cycle cartridge, with 156 Read1 cycles, 15 Index1 cycles, and the kit custom primers. The pooled library was loaded at around 1 pM with about 18% PhiX control spiked in. The paper's processing steps were these. Vendor-processed data were analyzed in R, with a clonotype defined as all T cells sharing the same CDR3 nucleotide sequence. In the clone abundance analyses, frequencies in each sample were normalized to that sample's 10,000 most abundant clones. Public T cell clones, averaging fewer than five per sample, were removed before analysis. Tumor-enriched clonotypes and baseline blood-enriched clonotypes were defined as those with an abundance difference of at least 32-fold between compartments. A beta-binomial differential abundance model was applied to find clonotypes that expanded or contracted between blood time points. Tumor-blood repertoire similarity was measured with the Baroni-Urbani and Buser coefficient, and groups were compared using two-tailed Wilcoxon tests in R. TCRdb provides this immuneACCESS table in a form limited to in-frame rearrangements. Some clones are lacking; in checked studies, under half of them reflect an unresolved V gene, and why the rest are absent is not known. That table gives V, J and clone size, and the DNA gave D and trimming. Recorded for this sample are roughly 150,000 clones; approximately 86% of them occurred a single time. The ten largest make up about an eighth of the sample.

The time point label for this specimen denotes: blood 2 weeks post-SBRT. The sample's treatment or condition label, in plain terms: 15 Gy SBRT to primary tumor, nephrectomy 4 weeks later. Serial peripheral blood from radiation-treated patients was sampled at baseline, 2 weeks and 4 weeks after SBRT to track tumor-enriched clonotypes. All patients had renal cell carcinoma with clear cell pathology. Genomic DNA for TCR sequencing was prepared using the QIAamp DNA Blood Mini Kit (Qiagen). The analyses included only samples that passed all quality control checks. The TCR sequence derives from a woman in her fifties or sixties with renal cell carcinoma. This sample comprised blood, obtained from a patient whose treatment included radiotherapy and nephrectomy. The chain employs TRBV9 and TRBJ2-1; the D segment could be TRBD1, given 5 matching bases. The DNA sequence is TGTGCCAGCACCCCCGGACATGGCTCCTACAATGAGCAGTTCTTC. It codes for CASTPGHGSYNEQFF.